Shown below are 20 T cell receptor beta chains from a single sample sequenced in a study of regulatory T cells in long-lasting Graves disease. Sequencing libraries for TCR beta were prepared with iRepertoire HTBI primers and Arm-PCR of CDR3 regions. TCRdb fed the multiplex PCR reads into MiXCR, producing one record per CDR3 protein. This sample has 350,000 to 500,000 distinct CDR3 sequences; around 15% occur once, and the top ten carry approximately 17%. Time point meaning: newly diagnosed GD, antithyroid drugs for less than 3 months. The authors made the TCR library using RNA they extracted from PBMCs. These data also featured in a second study, about T cells in Graves' hyperthyroidism and ophthalmopathy.

Sequencing used peripheral blood mononuclear cells (PBMCs), obtained at new diagnosis, from a patient treated with antithyroid drugs. The source is a woman between 45 and 65 years old with Graves disease.

This clonotype came up many times. V and J are TRBV29-1 and TRBJ2-7; D is possibly TRBD2 (6 bases). The germline gives CDR1 SQVTM, CDR2 ANQGSEA. The CDR3 covers 13 residues. Trimming shortened V by 7 bases and J by 0 bases, and 13 bases separated the two germline ends. DNA for the CDR3: TGCAGCGCCACTCCCGGGAGCTCCTACGAGCAGTACTTC. It yields the protein CSATPGSSYEQYF.

This clonotype has a handful of counts. The V and J genes are TRBV6-2 or TRBV6-3 and TRBJ2-7; D unclear. Germline lookup yields CDR1 MNHEY and CDR2 SVGEGT. The CDR3 sequence is 16 residues long. Trimming pared 0 bases from V and 0 bases from J, leaving 12 bases between. As DNA, the CDR3 is TGTGCCAGCAGTTACTCGTCGGCTACTCACTCCTACGAGCAGTACTTC. It is translated as CASSYSSATHSYEQYF.

In its sample, this clonotype was seen many times. The rearrangement joins TRBV6-1 to TRBJ1-4; D may be TRBD1 (5 bases). This CDR3 is built from 13 residues. Germline V gene sequence: CDR1 MNHNS, CDR2 SASEGT. V lost 6 bases and J 5 bases, leaving 10 bases between the germline ends. The CDR3 DNA reads TGTGCCAGCAGGCAGGGAAACAATGAAAAACTGTTTTTT. Translated: CASRQGNNEKLFF.

This clonotype appeared many times. J is TRBJ2-7 and V is TRBV28; 10 bases line up with TRBD1. The CDR3 consists of 13 residues. Germline-derived CDR1 and CDR2 are MDHEN and SYDVKM. The V gene end was trimmed by 10 bases and the J gene end by 3 bases; junction bases not matched to a gene: 6. CDR3: CAIRTGGFYEQYF. The DNA of the CDR3 is TGTGCCATCCGGACAGGGGGGTTCTACGAGCAGTACTTC.

This clonotype was found many times. The chain uses TRBV18 and TRBJ1-1, with D perhaps TRBD1 (5 bases). The CDR3 is 14 residues long. V gave up 1 base and J gave up 7 bases, with 13 bases separating them. CDR1 KGHSH and CDR2 LQKENI come from the germline V gene. This chain's CDR3 is CASSPQGPNVEAFF. CDR3 nucleotides: TGTGCCAGCTCACCACAGGGACCGAACGTTGAAGCTTTCTTT.

A few counts support this clonotype. The V gene is TRBV28, the J gene TRBJ2-7, with 8 bases lining up with TRBD2. V lost 6 bases, J lost 4 bases, and 8 bases stayed unmatched. Germline V lookup: CDR1 MDHEN, CDR2 SYDVKM. The CDR3 runs 14 residues. The CDR3 coding sequence is TGTGCCAGCAGAACCCGACGGGGGGGGTACGAGCAGTACTTC. Encoded protein: CASRTRRGGYEQYF. Combining the CDR3 with reference TRBV28 and TRBJ2-7 gives the whole variable domain DVKVTQSSRYLVKRTGEKVFLECVQDMDHENMFWYRQDPGLGLRLIYFSYDVKMKEKGDIPEGYSVSREKKERFSLILESASTNQTSMYLCASRTRRGGYEQYFGPGTRLTVT.

In its sample, this clonotype was seen a few times. The chain links TRBV5-1 to TRBJ1-5; tentatively, D is TRBD1 (5 bases). V dropped 4 bases and J dropped 2 bases, with 13 bases sitting between them. Germline V gene sequence: CDR1 SGHRS, CDR2 YFSETQ. The CDR3 loop spans 15 amino acids. The CDR3, as DNA: TGCGCCAGCAGCGGGAACCGGGACGGCAATCAGCCCCAGCATTTT. Amino acids: CASSGNRDGNQPQHF.

This clonotype was observed many times. V gene TRBV12-3 or TRBV12-4 combines with J gene TRBJ1-5, with 11 bases that match TRBD1. Trimming took 2 bases from V and 7 from J; bases not matched to a gene: 7. The CDR3 extends over 16 amino acids. CDR3 sequence: CASSLTRTGGRQPQHF. CDR3 nucleotide sequence: TGTGCCAGCAGTTTAACTCGGACAGGGGGCCGACAGCCCCAGCATTTT.

This clonotype was counted many times. The chain recombines TRBV7-8 with TRBJ2-5; 7 bases align to TRBD2. The ends lost 5 bases at V and 3 bases at J; junction bases unmatched: 9. The CDR3 consists of 15 residues. Germline V gene sequence: CDR1 SGHVS, CDR2 FQNEAQ. In DNA, the CDR3 is TGTGCCAGCAGCCCAAGACTAGCTCAAAAAGAGACCCAGTACTTC. It translates to CASSPRLAQKETQYF.

This clonotype was seen ten or more times. This rearrangement joins TRBV6-1 to TRBJ2-5; 13 nucleotides align to TRBD2. V was clipped by 6 bases and J by 0 bases; unmatched bases: 10. The CDR3 consists of 18 residues. Germline V CDR1 and CDR2: MNHNS, SASEGT. CDR3 bases: TGTGCCAGCAGGGGCGGGACTAGCGGGACTTTGAACCAAGAGACCCAGTACTTC. Residues: CASRGGTSGTLNQETQYF.

This clonotype was seen repeatedly, ten times or more. V and J are TRBV5-1 and TRBJ2-7, with a weak D call TRBD2 (6 bases). V lost 1 base to trimming and J lost 3 bases, with 11 bases between them. Germline V CDR1 and CDR2: SGHRS, YFSETQ. This CDR3 is built from 14 residues. The CDR3, as DNA: TGCGCCAGCAGCTTGTTAAGCGGGTACTACGAGCAGTACTTC. Its translation: CASSLLSGYYEQYF.

This clonotype was seen at least ten times. The chain links TRBV9 to TRBJ2-5; D may be TRBD1 or TRBD2 (6 bases each). CDR3 length: 14 amino acids. The germline gives CDR1 SGDLS, CDR2 YYNGEE. V shed 0 bases and J shed 5 bases, with 11 bases lying between them. The CDR3 reads CASSVGGAGETQYF. The CDR3 DNA is TGTGCCAGCAGCGTAGGGGGGGCTGGGGAGACCCAGTACTTC. The variable domain in full, completed from reference TRBV9 and TRBJ2-5, reads DSGVTQTPKHLITATGQRVTLRCSPRSGDLSVYWYQQSLDQGLQFLIQYYNGEERAKGNILERFSAQQFPDLHSELNLSSLELGDSALYFCASSVGGAGETQYFGPGTRLLVL.

This clonotype was recorded many times. The chain employs TRBV28 and TRBJ1-1, with D tentatively TRBD1 (5 bases). This CDR3 has 13 residues. CDR1 and CDR2 (germline): MDHEN, SYDVKM. Trimming removed 6 bases from V and 8 bases from J, with 16 bases in between. CDR3 nucleotides: TGTGCCAGCAGCCGGGGGGGGTTACCCGAAGCTTTCTTT. This encodes CASSRGGLPEAFF. The complete variable domain, with remaining parts taken from reference TRBV28 and TRBJ1-1, reads DVKVTQSSRYLVKRTGEKVFLECVQDMDHENMFWYRQDPGLGLRLIYFSYDVKMKEKGDIPEGYSVSREKKERFSLILESASTNQTSMYLCASSRGGLPEAFFGQGTRLTVV.

This clonotype turned up a few times. The V call is TRBV5-6, the J call TRBJ2-7; D may be TRBD1 or TRBD2 (5 bases each). Germline CDR1 SGHDT, CDR2 YYEEEE. With 4 bases removed from V and 0 bases from J, the gap between germline ends came to 8 bases. This CDR3 has 13 amino acids. DNA of the CDR3: TGTGCCAGCAGCATGGGGGTCTCCTACGAGCAGTACTTC. It codes for CASSMGVSYEQYF. The entire variable domain, with the rest obtained from reference TRBV5-6 and TRBJ2-7, is as follows: DAGVTQSPTHLIKTRGQQVTLRCSPKSGHDTVSWYQQALGQGPQFIFQYYEEEERQRGNFPDRFSGHQFPNYSSELNVNALLLGDSALYLCASSMGVSYEQYFGPGTRLTVT.

This clonotype has more than one count but fewer than ten. A single base separates this from a much larger clone, so it may be a read error. The chain is built from TRBV2 and TRBJ1-2; weak D call: TRBD1 (5 bases). V was pared by 2 bases and J by 3 bases, with 10 bases between. The CDR3 runs to 14 residues. CDR1 SNHLY and CDR2 FYNNEI come from the germline V gene. CDR3 in DNA: TGTGCCAGCAGTGAACCGGTACAGGACTATGGCTACACCTTC. Its translation is CASSEPVQDYGYTF.

This clonotype was counted many times. The chain combines TRBV28 with TRBJ2-7; the D gene is possibly TRBD1 (6 bases). The CDR3 length is 15 residues. Germline V CDR1 and CDR2: MDHEN, SYDVKM. Trimming removed 6 bases from V and 1 base from J, with 16 bases in between. The CDR3 sequence is CASRLRGLVSYEQYF. The CDR3 DNA reads as TGTGCCAGCAGGCTCAGGGGCCTAGTTTCCTACGAGCAGTACTTC.

This clonotype was observed at least ten times. The chain employs TRBV28 and TRBJ2-5; 8 bases are shared with TRBD2. The J segment lost 4 bases and the V segment lost 5 bases, leaving 3 bases of the junction unmatched. The CDR3 is 13 residues long. CDR1 and CDR2 from the germline V gene are MDHEN and SYDVKM. The CDR3 bases are TGTGCCAGCAGTCCCAGCGGGAGAGAGACCCAGTACTTC. Its translation is CASSPSGRETQYF.

This clonotype showed up many times. The chain uses TRBV3-1 and TRBJ2-7; D is uncertain. This CDR3 spans 14 amino acids. Trimming pared 0 bases from V and 3 bases from J, leaving 9 bases between. CDR1 is LGHDT and CDR2 is YNNKEL in the germline V gene (reference sequence). The CDR3 coding sequence is TGTGCCAGCAGCCAAGATGAGGCGCACTACGAGCAGTACTTC. Translation gives CASSQDEAHYEQYF.

This clonotype turned up a few times. The chain combines TRBV20-1 with TRBJ2-7; tentative D call: TRBD2 (5 bases). The CDR3 runs 15 residues. CDR1 is DFQATT and CDR2 is SNEGSKA in the germline V gene (reference sequence). Trimming stripped 5 bases from V and 4 bases from J, with 21 bases between. CDR3 coding DNA: TGCAGTGCTCCCGCCCAGGACCTAGCCCAATACGAGCAGTACTTC. Amino acid sequence: CSAPAQDLAQYEQYF.

This clonotype occurred many times. J is TRBJ2-7 and V is TRBV6-1, with a tentative D call TRBD2 (7 bases). V dropped 7 bases and J dropped 7 bases, with 20 bases sitting between them. CDR1 MNHNS and CDR2 SASEGT come from the germline V gene. This CDR3 contains 14 residues. CDR3 region: CASIRGGFPAEQYF. CDR3 DNA sequence: TGTGCCAGCATTAGGGGGGGCTTCCCCGCGGAGCAGTACTTC.